Presented here are 29 T cell receptor beta chains from one specimen sequenced in a study of beta chain features in type 1 diabetes. Reverse transcribing all isolated RNA meant expressed TCRB transcripts were sequenced. Generated by immunoSEQ multiplex PCR, the TCRdb table keeps only in-frame clones and is missing some. Of approximately 90,000 clones in the sample, roughly 31% are singletons; the top ten hold 0.35% to 0.45%. Input material: stem cell memory CD4+ T cells from blood. The origin of the receptors is a woman between 18 and 29 years old in good health.

This rearrangement joins TRBV25-1 to TRBJ1-2, with D possibly being TRBD1 (5 bases). Germline CDR1 is MGHDK and CDR2 is SYGVNS. The germline V and J ends were trimmed by 4 bases and 7 bases, with 10 bases remaining between them. There are 12 residues in the CDR3. The CDR3 sequence is CASSGDWAGYTF. In DNA form, the CDR3 reads TGTGCCAGCAGTGGGGACTGGGCTGGCTACACCTTC.

J is TRBJ1-2 and V is TRBV11-2; TRBD1 might be the D (6 bases). Per germline, CDR1 SGHAT and CDR2 FQNNGV. This CDR3 contains 15 residues. V lost 2 bases and J lost 8, with 18 bases in between. DNA of the CDR3: TGTGCCAGCAGCTTAAACAGGGCAACCCCTCAGGGCTACACCTTC. Translating gives CASSLNRATPQGYTF.

The chain employs TRBV28 and TRBJ1-5; the D gene is possibly TRBD1 (5 bases). Trimming left V 1 base short and J 9 bases short, with 7 bases between. CDR3 length: 12 residues. Germline CDR1 MDHEN, CDR2 SYDVKM. CDR3 amino acids: CASSLLGGPQHF. CDR3 coding DNA: TGTGCCAGCAGTTTATTGGGGGGGCCCCAGCATTTT.

The V call is TRBV6-1, the J call TRBJ2-5; no clear D. Deletions cut 4 bases from V and 4 bases from J, with 10 bases between. CDR1 and CDR2 (germline): MNHNS, SASEGT. This CDR3 comprises 13 residues. The CDR3 nucleotides are TGTGCCAGCAGTGTCGATCCAGGAGAGACCCAGTACTTC. Protein sequence: CASSVDPGETQYF.

This chain connects TRBV19 to TRBJ2-3; 7 bases map to TRBD2. The trim removed 6 bases at V and 4 bases at J, leaving 13 bases unmatched. This CDR3 is 16 amino acids long. CDR1 is LNHDA, CDR2 SQIVND, per germline (reference sequence). Here the CDR3 reads CASRDGGAGAADTQYF. The CDR3, as DNA: TGTGCCAGTAGGGATGGAGGGGCGGGAGCGGCAGATACGCAGTATTTT.

This rearrangement joins TRBV19 to TRBJ2-7, with TRBD1 as a possible D gene (5 bases). The CDR3 runs to 15 residues. In germline, CDR1 is LNHDA, CDR2 SQIVND (reference sequence). The V and J ends lost 2 bases and 6 bases respectively, with 17 bases between them. CDR3 residues: CASSIRAVQVVEQYF. CDR3 coding DNA: TGTGCCAGTAGTATACGGGCCGTACAGGTCGTCGAGCAGTACTTC.

The chain couples TRBV10-3 to TRBJ1-2; a possible D gene is TRBD1 (5 bases). V lost 8 bases to trimming and J lost 8 bases, with 15 bases between them. The CDR3 length is 12 residues. Germline assignment: CDR1 ENHRY and CDR2 SYGVKD. DNA for the CDR3: TGTGCCATCTCCTGGGGGGACGAAGGCTACACCTTC. Its protein is CAISWGDEGYTF.

This sequence joins TRBV7-9 and TRBJ2-5; no definite D call. Trimming took off 5 bases at V and 1 base at J, with 11 bases between the two ends. Germline V gives CDR1 SEHNR, CDR2 FQNEAQ (reference sequence). The CDR3 loop spans 14 amino acids. The CDR3 loop reads CASSPNRAQETQYF. In DNA, the CDR3 is TGTGCCAGCAGCCCCAACAGAGCCCAAGAGACCCAGTACTTC.

This clone was counted between two and nine times. CDR3 coding DNA: TGTGCCTGGGCCCGGTCTTTCGGAAACACCATATATTTT. Translation gives CAWARSFGNTIYF. This chain uses TRBV30 with TRBJ1-3, with D unclear. Germline values: CDR1 GTSNPN, CDR2 SVGIG (reference sequence). This CDR3 comprises 13 residues. Between the trimmed V and J ends, which lost 5 bases and 4 bases, there was a span of 12 bases.

The chain uses TRBV18 and TRBJ1-5; 9 bases are a match to TRBD1. Germline values: CDR1 KGHSH, CDR2 LQKENI. The junction had 6 bases not matched to a gene; V was cut back by 6 bases and J by 6 bases. The CDR3 covers 14 residues. The CDR3 bases are TGTGCCAGCTCCCCGGGACAGGGAGGTCAGCCCCAGCATTTT. Its translation is CASSPGQGGQPQHF.

This chain joins TRBV29-1 and TRBJ1-5, with 7 bases lining up with TRBD1. The ends lost 5 bases at V and 7 bases at J; junction bases unmatched: 5. CDR3 length: 12 residues. Looked up from germline, CDR1 is SQVTM and CDR2 is ANQGSEA. This CDR3 is CSVLTGDQPQHF. The CDR3 DNA follows: TGCAGCGTTCTCACAGGGGACCAGCCCCAGCATTTT. The variable domain in full, completed from reference TRBV29-1 and TRBJ1-5, reads SAVISQKPSRDICQRGTSLTIQCQVDSQVTMMFWYRQQPGQSLTLIATANQGSEATYESGFVIDKFPISRPNLTFSTLTVSNMSPEDSSIYLCSVLTGDQPQHFGDGTRLSIL.

The chain uses TRBV7-2 and TRBJ1-3; the D gene is possibly TRBD1 (5 bases). V lost 5 bases to trimming and J lost 3 bases, with 14 bases between them. The CDR3 extends over 15 amino acids. CDR1 is SGHTA and CDR2 is FQGNSA in the germline V gene. In DNA, the CDR3 is TGTGCCAGCAGCCCTATTGACAGTCTTGGAAACACCATATATTTT. Translation: CASSPIDSLGNTIYF.

This clone was detected a few times. V usage is TRBV19 and J usage is TRBJ2-5; the D is unclear. CDR3 length: 12 amino acids. Germline CDR1 LNHDA, CDR2 SQIVND (reference sequence). The V gene lost 10 bases and the J gene lost 0 bases, with 9 bases spanning the gap. The CDR3 DNA follows: TGTGCCACTCTATACGACCAAGAGACCCAGTACTTC. Its protein product is CATLYDQETQYF.

CDR3 in DNA: TGTGCCAGCAGCGTAGGGGGGGATTTGGACATTCAGTACTTC. Its translation is CASSVGGDLDIQYF. This chain joins TRBV9 and TRBJ2-4; D is perhaps TRBD2 (6 bases). Germline lookup yields CDR1 SGDLS and CDR2 YYNGEE. The V gene lost 0 bases and the J gene lost 8 bases, with 12 bases spanning the gap. This CDR3 has 14 residues.

V usage is TRBV7-9 and J usage is TRBJ2-7, with D possibly being TRBD2 (7 bases). This CDR3 is built from 13 residues. Looked up from germline, CDR1 is SEHNR and CDR2 is FQNEAQ (reference sequence). V was cut by 5 bases and J by 7 bases, with 15 bases left in between. In DNA form, the CDR3 reads TGTGCCAGCAGCATCCAGGGGACTATAGAGCAGTACTTC. As protein: CASSIQGTIEQYF. The whole variable domain, remainder taken from reference TRBV7-9 and TRBJ2-7, is DTGVSQNPRHKITKRGQNVTFRCDPISEHNRLYWYRQTLGQGPEFLTYFQNEAQLEKSRLLSDRFSAERPKGSFSTLEIQRTEQGDSAMYLCASSIQGTIEQYFGPGTRLTVT.

V usage is TRBV5-1 and J usage is TRBJ2-7; D unclear. V was cut by 0 bases and J by 3 bases, with 19 bases left in between. The CDR3 sequence is 17 residues long. The germline CDR1 and CDR2 sequences are SGHRS and YFSETQ. Here the CDR3 reads CASSLAPERRSLYEQYF. The CDR3 DNA reads TGCGCCAGCAGCTTGGCCCCAGAGAGGCGGTCCCTCTACGAGCAGTACTTC.

The chain has TRBV18 and TRBJ1-1; tentative D call: TRBD1 (6 bases). The CDR3 extends over 16 amino acids. The V end lost 1 base, the J end lost 0 bases, and 12 bases lay between the germline ends. Germline V lookup: CDR1 KGHSH, CDR2 LQKENI. The CDR3 reads CASSPLLGALNTEAFF. DNA for the CDR3: TGTGCCAGCTCACCACTTTTGGGGGCCCTGAACACTGAAGCTTTCTTT. The variable domain in full, completed from reference TRBV18 and TRBJ1-1, reads NAGVMQNPRHLVRRRGQEARLRCSPMKGHSHVYWYRQLPEEGLKFMVYLQKENIIDESGMPKERFSAEFPKEGPSILRIQQVVRGDSAAYFCASSPLLGALNTEAFFGQGTRLTVV.

V and J are TRBV2 and TRBJ1-2; D is unresolved. Per germline, CDR1 SNHLY and CDR2 FYNNEI. The CDR3 consists of 15 residues. V gave up 4 bases and J gave up 4 bases, with 16 bases separating them. The CDR3 nucleotides are TGTGCCAGCAGTGCTACCAGGAACTGGGCCTATGGCTACACCTTC. This encodes CASSATRNWAYGYTF.

This clone was seen only a few times. This chain connects TRBV2 to TRBJ2-2; D is uncertain. The length of the CDR3 is 14 residues. V was cut by 4 bases and J by 4 bases, with 10 bases left in between. Germline values: CDR1 SNHLY, CDR2 FYNNEI. CDR3 region: CASSAWRFTGELFF. The CDR3 bases are TGTGCCAGCAGTGCCTGGCGGTTCACCGGGGAGCTGTTTTTT.

The chain recombines TRBV18 with TRBJ2-3; 15 nucleotides align to TRBD2. This CDR3 region has 18 residues. Germline assignment: CDR1 KGHSH and CDR2 LQKENI. Unmatched junction bases numbered 5, after V lost 2 bases and J lost 2 bases. DNA for the CDR3: TGTGCCAGCTCACCAGGACTAGCGGGGGGGCCTCTCACAGATACGCAGTATTTT. Translating it yields CASSPGLAGGPLTDTQYF.

V usage is TRBV9 and J usage is TRBJ1-1; the match to TRBD1 covers 9 bases. The CDR3 is made up of 15 amino acids. V lost 3 bases, J lost 1 base, and 4 bases stayed unmatched. Germline loops: CDR1 SGDLS, CDR2 YYNGEE. Here the CDR3 reads CASSADRGRNTEAFF. DNA of the CDR3: TGTGCCAGCAGCGCGGACAGGGGAAGGAACACTGAAGCTTTCTTT.

This clone was seen a few times. The chain has TRBV11-2 and TRBJ1-1; no clear D. Per the germline V gene, CDR1 is SGHAT and CDR2 is FQNNGV. With 4 bases removed from V and 3 bases from J, the gap between germline ends came to 9 bases. The CDR3 spans 13 residues. In nucleotides, the CDR3 is TGTGCCAGCAGCTCCGTGCGGGACACTGAAGCTTTCTTT. Protein sequence: CASSSVRDTEAFF. The full variable domain, in which reference TRBV11-2 and TRBJ1-1 provide the parts outside the CDR3, is EAGVAQSPRYKIIEKRQSVAFWCNPISGHATLYWYQQILGQGPKLLIQFQNNGVVDDSQLPKDRFSAERLKGVDSTLKIQPAKLEDSAVYLCASSSVRDTEAFFGQGTRLTVV.

The V and J genes are TRBV5-1 and TRBJ2-3, with 12 nucleotides matching TRBD2. Germline V CDR1 and CDR2: SGHRS, YFSETQ. Trimming cost V 4 bases and J 6 bases; bases outside gene matches: 12. There are 17 residues in the CDR3. For the CDR3, the DNA is TGCGCCAGCAGCAAAGCCCCACTAGCGGGGGGCGTGGATACGCAGTATTTT. Translated: CASSKAPLAGGVDTQYF.

A few counts support this clone. The genes are TRBV7-9 and TRBJ2-1, with 14 bases lining up with TRBD2. J gave up 7 bases and V 4 bases, and 6 bases lay outside the gene matches. The CDR3 consists of 16 residues. The V gene's germline CDR1 is SEHNR and CDR2 FQNEAQ (reference sequence). The CDR3 sequence is CASSYDGTSGRNEQFF. The CDR3 DNA is TGTGCCAGCAGCTACGATGGGACTAGCGGGAGAAATGAGCAGTTCTTC.

This chain connects TRBV7-6 to TRBJ1-1; D remains unclear. CDR3 length: 12 residues. Trimming removed 5 bases from V and 7 bases from J, with 11 bases in between. The V gene's germline CDR1 is SGHVS and CDR2 FNYEAQ. CDR3 protein: CASSGPGDEAFF. CDR3 DNA: TGTGCCAGCAGCGGGCCCGGGGATGAAGCTTTCTTT.

This chain links TRBV7-2 with TRBJ2-7, with D possibly being TRBD2 (7 bases). The CDR3 contains 19 residues. Trimming removed 5 bases at V and 2 bases at J, with 28 bases between. Germline values: CDR1 SGHTA, CDR2 FQGNSA. The CDR3 is CASSHSGFKVGGATYEQYF. For the CDR3, the DNA is TGTGCCAGCAGCCATAGTGGCTTTAAGGTGGGGGGGGCAACCTACGAGCAGTACTTC. Using reference TRBV7-2 and TRBJ2-7 for the parts outside the CDR3, the full variable domain is GAGVSQSPSNKVTEKGKDVELRCDPISGHTALYWYRQSLGQGLEFLIYFQGNSAPDKSGLPSDRFSAERTGGSVSTLTIQRTQQEDSAVYLCASSHSGFKVGGATYEQYFGPGTRLTVT.

This clone has only a few counts. V usage is TRBV7-2 and J usage is TRBJ2-1; no firm D call. Germline V lookup: CDR1 SGHTA, CDR2 FQGNSA. The V end lost 6 bases, the J end lost 4 bases, and 7 bases lay between the germline ends. CDR3 size: 12 residues. The CDR3, as DNA: TGTGCCAGCAGACTAATGTACAATGAGCAGTTCTTC. This codes for CASRLMYNEQFF.

This clone turned up a few times. This rearrangement joins TRBV7-2 to TRBJ2-1; TRBD2 might be the D (6 bases). Trimming pared 5 bases from V and 10 bases from J, leaving 15 bases between. In germline, CDR1 is SGHTA, CDR2 FQGNSA. The CDR3 contains 13 residues. The CDR3 protein is CASSQGTSLEQFF. CDR3 nucleotides: TGTGCCAGCAGCCAAGGGACTTCCTTGGAGCAGTTCTTC.

The chain is built from TRBV7-2 and TRBJ1-2; 9 bases match TRBD1. The CDR3 totals 12 residues. The ends lost 5 bases at V and 8 bases at J; junction bases unmatched: 3. The germline gives CDR1 SGHTA, CDR2 FQGNSA. This CDR3 reads CASSKQGAGYTF. Here the CDR3 DNA reads TGTGCCAGCAGCAAACAGGGGGCGGGCTACACCTTC. Together with reference TRBV7-2 and TRBJ1-2, the CDR3 gives the full variable domain: GAGVSQSPSNKVTEKGKDVELRCDPISGHTALYWYRQSLGQGLEFLIYFQGNSAPDKSGLPSDRFSAERTGGSVSTLTIQRTQQEDSAVYLCASSKQGAGYTFGSGTRLTVV.